In its sample, the clone carrying this T cell receptor (beta chain) was seen once. This CDR3 is built from 11 residues. With 3 bases removed from V and 8 bases from J, the gap between germline ends came to 7 bases. Germline CDR1 is LGHDT and CDR2 is YNNKEL (reference sequence). The record originates from a study of blood T cell repertoires in COVID-19. Study overall: There were acute and convalescent COVID-19 samples, and they came from the United States, Italy and Spain. PBMCs, B-cell-depleted T cells, or T cells were the source of the cDNA or gDNA that made up the material.

As processed by the authors: The authors estimated nucleated cell counts from reference gene primer amplification. Libraries were prepared by immunoSEQ multiplex PCR; TCRdb keeps only in-frame clonotypes and omits some of them. V, J and clone size reflect that table, while D and trimming were determined from the DNA. Of 50,000 to 65,000 clones listed, around 87% are singletons. The clonotype was recovered from a human donor in a cohort sampled during active COVID-19. The chain is built from TRBV3-1 (or the pseudogene TRBV3-2) and TRBJ1-2; D is perhaps TRBD1 (5 bases). Sequencing was performed on peripheral blood. The CDR3 spells CASSQGQGYTF. The CDR3, as DNA: TGTGCCAGCAGCCAGGGGCAAGGCTACACCTTC.